The 27 T cell receptor beta chains given below trace back to one sample, sequenced in a study of T cells in Graves' hyperthyroidism and ophthalmopathy. TCR beta CDR3 regions were amplified from RNA. The TCR CDR3 first-round RT-PCR relied on the HTBI primer set. One entry per CDR3 protein, called by TCRdb with MiXCR from the multiplex PCR reads. The table includes some 510,000 distinct CDR3 sequences, roughly 46% detected once. Sequencing used peripheral blood or thyroid tissue (not recorded which). Receptor source: a young woman with Graves' hyperthyroidism.

The chain combines TRBV24-1 with TRBJ1-1, with a weak D call TRBD1 (6 bases). The CDR3 contains 11 residues. V gave up 3 bases and J gave up 8 bases, with 6 bases separating them. Germline V lookup: CDR1 KGHDR, CDR2 SFDVKD. CDR3 nucleotides: TGTGCCACCAGTGATACAGGGGAAGCTTTCTTT. It is translated as CATSDTGEAFF.

This clonotype was picked up many times. The chain is built from TRBV9 and TRBJ2-2, with D uncertain. The germline V and J ends were trimmed by 2 bases and 6 bases, with 5 bases remaining between them. Germline V lookup: CDR1 SGDLS, CDR2 YYNGEE. This CDR3 is built from 12 residues. The CDR3 coding sequence is TGTGCCAGCAGCGTGGTGTCCGGGGAGCTGTTTTTT. Its translation is CASSVVSGELFF.

This clonotype turned up a few times. This sequence joins TRBV5-1 and TRBJ1-1, with TRBD1 matching 7 bases. Per germline, CDR1 SGHRS and CDR2 YFSETQ. The V gene end was trimmed by 4 bases and the J gene end by 4 bases; junction bases not matched to a gene: 7. The CDR3 is 14 amino acids. This CDR3 is CASSPEGAGTEAFF. The CDR3 DNA reads TGCGCCAGCAGCCCGGAGGGGGCAGGCACTGAAGCTTTCTTT.

The rearrangement joins TRBV29-1 to TRBJ1-1; D is unresolved. The germline V and J ends were trimmed by 8 bases and 1 base, with 5 bases remaining between them. Germline CDR1 is SQVTM and CDR2 is ANQGSEA. The CDR3 extends over 10 amino acids. The CDR3 sequence: CSSENTEAFF. In DNA form, the CDR3 reads TGCAGCTCGGAGAACACTGAAGCTTTCTTT.

The chain carries TRBV12-3 or TRBV12-4 and TRBJ2-5; D remains ambiguous. V was cut by 4 bases and J by 4 bases, with 13 bases left in between. CDR3 length equals 14 residues. Here the CDR3 reads CASSYGRIVETQYF. CDR3 sequence (DNA): TGTGCCAGCAGTTACGGCAGGATCGTAGAGACCCAGTACTTC.

Only a few counts were recorded for this clonotype. This chain joins TRBV19 and TRBJ1-6, with D possibly matching TRBD1 (5 bases). CDR3 length: 15 residues. In germline, CDR1 is LNHDA, CDR2 SQIVND (reference sequence). V was clipped by 5 bases and J by 10 bases, with 18 bases between them. The CDR3 sequence is CASSPEGLGASPLHF. The CDR3 DNA sequence: TGTGCCAGTAGTCCCGAGGGGCTGGGTGCCTCACCCCTCCACTTT.

The sample holds many counts of this clonotype. V is TRBV7-7 and J is TRBJ1-1; 8 bases align to TRBD1. The V gene end was trimmed by 5 bases and the J gene end by 5 bases; junction bases not matched to a gene: 10. The CDR3 extends over 15 amino acids. Germline CDR1 reads SSHAT; CDR2 reads FNYEAQ (reference sequence). The CDR3 nucleotides are TGTGCCAGCAGCCTGAGGACAGGGACGGGGACTGAAGCTTTCTTT. Its protein is CASSLRTGTGTEAFF.

The table lists this clonotype with many counts. The rearrangement joins TRBV7-6 to TRBJ2-7; no definite D call. The CDR3 covers 14 residues. Trimming took 1 base from V and 2 from J, leaving 9 bases between them. Germline V gene sequence: CDR1 SGHVS, CDR2 FNYEAQ. In nucleotides, the CDR3 is TGTGCCAGCAGCTTAGAGCCAGAGACCTACGAGCAGTACTTC. Amino acids: CASSLEPETYEQYF.

This chain connects TRBV7-2 to TRBJ2-2, with D possibly TRBD2 on 5 matching bases. CDR1 SGHTA and CDR2 FQGNSA come from the germline V gene. The CDR3 has 14 amino acids. V lost 6 bases and J 2 bases, leaving 10 bases between the germline ends. The CDR3 coding sequence is TGTGCCAGCAGTTCGCGGGTTAACACCGGGGAGCTGTTTTTT. It encodes CASSSRVNTGELFF.

This clonotype was counted many times. The V and J genes are TRBV20-1 and TRBJ1-1; weak D call: TRBD1 (5 bases). Germline CDR1 reads DFQATT; CDR2 reads SNEGSKA (reference sequence). The germline V and J ends were trimmed by 7 bases and 6 bases, with 18 bases remaining between them. This CDR3 region has 13 residues. CDR3 sequence reads: CSVSDTQGAEAFF. CDR3 bases: TGCAGTGTTTCGGACACCCAGGGCGCTGAAGCTTTCTTT.

This sequence joins TRBV10-2 and TRBJ1-2; 7 positions match TRBD1. There are 14 residues in the CDR3. V trimming: 3 bases; J trimming: 7 bases; junction bases outside the gene matches: 8. The germline V gene encodes CDR1 WSHSY and CDR2 SAAADI. CDR3 nucleotide sequence: TGCGCCAGCAGTGATTGGGGACAGACGACTGGCTACACCTTC. Protein product: CASSDWGQTTGYTF.

This clonotype was detected ten times or more. The chain employs TRBV7-2 and TRBJ2-7; the match to TRBD2 covers 13 bases. Trimming removed 5 bases from V and 3 bases from J; junction bases left unmatched: 4. CDR1 and CDR2 (germline): SGHTA, FQGNSA. The CDR3 sequence is 15 residues long. CDR3 protein: CASSRTSGSDYEQYF. The CDR3 DNA reads as TGTGCCAGCAGCCGGACTAGCGGGAGCGACTACGAGCAGTACTTC.

The chain has TRBV27 and TRBJ2-7, with 12 nucleotides matching TRBD2. The CDR3 is 15 amino acids. Trimming at V came to 5 bases and at J to 4 bases, leaving 6 bases not matched to a gene. Germline CDR1 and CDR2: MNHEY and SMNVEV (reference sequence). The CDR3 reads CASSPTSGSKYEQYF. CDR3 sequence (DNA): TGTGCCAGCAGTCCGACTAGCGGGAGTAAGTACGAGCAGTACTTC.

V usage is TRBV20-1 and J usage is TRBJ2-7, with TRBD1 identical over 7 bases. The CDR3 runs to 10 residues. V lost 1 base and J lost 11; bases outside the gene matches: 2. The germline gives CDR1 DFQATT, CDR2 SNEGSKA (reference sequence). The CDR3 region is CSARATGKYF. For the CDR3, the DNA is TGCAGTGCTAGAGCGACAGGGAAGTACTTC.

V and J are TRBV7-9 and TRBJ1-3; D is unresolved. Trimming stripped 1 base from V and 0 bases from J, with 13 bases between. Per the germline V gene, CDR1 is SEHNR and CDR2 is FQNEAQ (reference sequence). The CDR3 consists of 17 residues. The CDR3 coding sequence is TGTGCCAGCAGCTTAGGGCCGCCAGGCAGCTCTGGAAACACCATATATTTT. Its protein product is CASSLGPPGSSGNTIYF.

This clonotype was counted at least ten times. The chain couples TRBV7-9 to TRBJ2-5, with 9 bases matching TRBD1. The CDR3 is made up of 15 amino acids. Germline V gene sequence: CDR1 SEHNR, CDR2 FQNEAQ (reference sequence). Unmatched junction bases numbered 7, after V lost 4 bases and J lost 4 bases. CDR3 protein: CASSSQGQGTETQYF. In DNA, the CDR3 is TGTGCCAGCAGCTCCCAAGGACAGGGGACAGAGACCCAGTACTTC. The whole variable domain, filled in from reference TRBV7-9 and TRBJ2-5, reads DTGVSQNPRHKITKRGQNVTFRCDPISEHNRLYWYRQTLGQGPEFLTYFQNEAQLEKSRLLSDRFSAERPKGSFSTLEIQRTEQGDSAMYLCASSSQGQGTETQYFGPGTRLLVL.

This chain links TRBV2 with TRBJ1-5; D is uncertain. V was shortened by 5 bases and J by 0 bases, with 14 bases between the two germline ends. CDR3 length equals 16 residues. The germline CDR1 and CDR2 sequences are SNHLY and FYNNEI. The CDR3 sequence: CASSYSPGGSNQPQHF. Here the CDR3 DNA reads TGTGCCAGCAGTTACTCGCCCGGAGGTAGCAATCAGCCCCAGCATTTT.

For this clonotype: A single base separates this from a much larger clone, so it may be a read error. V and J are TRBV7-9 and TRBJ2-5, with TRBD1 matching over 7 bases. CDR3 size: 14 residues. CDR1 and CDR2 (germline): SEHNR, FQNEAQ (reference sequence). CDR3 region: CGSRKGQYQETQYF. CDR3 sequence (DNA): TGTGGCAGCAGGAAGGGACAGTACCAAGAGACCCAGTACTTC.

This clonotype was detected a few times. V and J are TRBV9 and TRBJ2-7; 8 nucleotides agree with TRBD2. Trimming cost V 4 bases and J 7 bases; bases outside gene matches: 10. This CDR3 comprises 14 residues. CDR1 and CDR2 from the germline V gene are SGDLS and YYNGEE. The CDR3 DNA is TGTGCCAGCAGCTTTAGCGGGATATTCAAGGAGCAGTACTTC. Its translation: CASSFSGIFKEQYF. Filled out from reference TRBV9 and TRBJ2-7, the complete variable domain reads DSGVTQTPKHLITATGQRVTLRCSPRSGDLSVYWYQQSLDQGLQFLIQYYNGEERAKGNILERFSAQQFPDLHSELNLSSLELGDSALYFCASSFSGIFKEQYFGPGTRLTVT.

To note about this clonotype: A much larger clone sits a single nucleotide away, making a read error possible. The V and J genes are TRBV9 and TRBJ1-1; D might be TRBD1 (5 bases). CDR1 and CDR2 from the germline V gene are SGDLS and YYNGEE. The CDR3 totals 13 residues. Here the CDR3 DNA reads TGTGCCAGCAGCGTCGGGGGGACCACTGAAGCTTCCTTT. Translated: CASSVGGTTEASF.

This chain uses TRBV20-1 with TRBJ1-5; D call uncertain. Trimming removed 5 bases at V and 11 bases at J, with 25 bases between. This CDR3 comprises 15 residues. The germline gives CDR1 DFQATT, CDR2 SNEGSKA (reference sequence). The CDR3 is CSAVPGGLTQETQHF. CDR3 DNA sequence: TGCAGTGCTGTCCCGGGAGGGCTTACCCAGGAGACCCAGCATTTT.

With respect to this clonotype: The junction departs from germline at one end; a sequencing error may be responsible. This rearrangement joins TRBV15 to TRBJ1-5, with TRBD1 identical over 9 bases. The CDR3 totals 15 residues. Germline CDR1 is LNHNV and CDR2 is YYDKDF (reference sequence). As DNA, the CDR3 is TGTGCCACCAGCAGGGACAGGGGAAGCAGTCAGCCCCAGCATTTT. This gives the protein CATSRDRGSSQPQHF.

This clonotype was seen more than once but under ten times. The chain combines TRBV14 with TRBJ2-7, with TRBD1 matching 9 bases. The CDR3 loop spans 16 amino acids. Trimming at V came to 6 bases and at J to 3 bases, leaving 12 bases not matched to a gene. Germline CDR1 and CDR2: SGHDN and FVKESK. As DNA, the CDR3 is TGTGCCAGCAGTGGAGGACAGGGGCCCCGCTTCTACGAGCAGTACTTC. Protein product: CASSGGQGPRFYEQYF.

The V gene is TRBV11-2, the J gene TRBJ2-1, with D perhaps TRBD1 or TRBD2 (6 bases each). The CDR3 contains 14 residues. Germline loops: CDR1 SGHAT, CDR2 FQNNGV. The V end was cut by 8 bases, the J end by 5 bases, with 16 bases between. Written as DNA, the CDR3 is TGTGCCAGCGAGGGGGGTATTTGGGACAATGAGCAGTTCTTC. Translated, it gives CASEGGIWDNEQFF.

The V gene is TRBV2, the J gene TRBJ2-7, with 7 bases lining up with TRBD1. The CDR3 consists of 14 residues. The germline CDR1 and CDR2 sequences are SNHLY and FYNNEI. J gave up 3 bases and V 5 bases, and 7 bases lay outside the gene matches. CDR3 nucleotide sequence: TGTGCCAGCAGTTTAGGGGACAGAAACTACGAGCAGTACTTC. Its protein is CASSLGDRNYEQYF.

Only a few counts were recorded for this clonotype. The genes are TRBV2 and TRBJ1-5; D uncertain. CDR3 size: 14 residues. CDR1 is SNHLY, CDR2 FYNNEI, per germline. Trimming took off 8 bases at V and 0 bases at J, with 11 bases between the two ends. In DNA form, the CDR3 reads TGTGCCAGCCATCCGCGGGCTAGCAATCAGCCCCAGCATTTT. Amino acids: CASHPRASNQPQHF.

The chain recombines TRBV2 with TRBJ1-2, with unresolved D. V shed 9 bases and J shed 4 bases, with 9 bases lying between them. CDR3 length: 11 amino acids. Germline CDR1 is SNHLY and CDR2 is FYNNEI. The CDR3 is CARGLGYGYTF. In nucleotides, the CDR3 is TGTGCCAGGGGGTTAGGCTATGGCTACACCTTC.